The sequence of this T cell receptor beta chain was determined in a study of patients and donors after allogeneic stem cell transplantation. Using its own MiXCR run on the RT-PCR reads, TCRdb lists one record per CDR3 protein. The sample shows under 170,000 distinct CDR3 sequences, approximately 40% of them seen only once. This clonotype was seen a handful of times. Sequencing was performed on blood, either unsorted or a sorted T cell fraction (not recorded which). The source is a human donor who was either an allogeneic HSCT recipient or a stem cell or donor lymphocyte infusion donor (not recorded which). It is not recorded whose cells these are; they may come from a transplant donor.

For the CDR3, the DNA is TGCGCCAGCAGCTTGGGACAGGGGTCTTCCTCTGGAAACACCATATATTTT. It yields the protein CASSLGQGSSSGNTIYF. V and J are TRBV5-1 and TRBJ1-3; 8 bases match TRBD1. V lost 0 bases and J lost 0; bases outside the gene matches: 5. CDR3 size: 17 residues. In germline, CDR1 is SGHRS, CDR2 YFSETQ.